This T cell receptor (beta chain) stems from a study of T cell responses to AZD1222 COVID-19 vaccine. About this clone itself: Its antigen is unknown.

General study points: Spike-specific TCR repertoires showed rising breadth and depth after two AZD1222 doses. Variant regions that are unmutated are reportedly the target of nearly half of spike-specific TCRs.

TCRdb's table, derived via immunoSEQ multiplex PCR, lists solely in-frame clones and lacks some. The sample lists more than 65,000 clones; less than 85% were seen once. It was second doses at about 4 or about 12 weeks that were pooled. This CDR3 has 14 amino acids. Per the germline V gene, CDR1 is SGHDN and CDR2 is FVKESK. Trimming removed 4 bases from V and 2 bases from J, with 10 bases in between. This chain connects TRBV14 to TRBJ2-3; tentative D call: TRBD2 (6 bases). The specimen was peripheral blood, collected 28 days after the second AZD1222 dose. This TCR was recovered from an adult who received the AZD1222 COVID-19 vaccine. This chain's CDR3 is CASSLSGFTDTQYF. CDR3 DNA sequence: TGTGCCAGCAGCCTTAGCGGTTTCACAGATACGCAGTATTTT.